The present T cell receptor (beta chain) was sequenced within a study of cytomegalovirus exposure and HLA in healthy donors. This clone showed up just a few times. Its target is unknown. Other nucleotide sequences in the sample specify the same CDR3. The PCR ran on 60 Vbeta and 13 Jbeta primers. The assay was immunoSEQ multiplex PCR, and TCRdb's table has in-frame clones only and misses some. This table holds some 190,000 clones, about four fifths found once. Trimming pared 6 bases from V and 2 bases from J, leaving 11 bases between. Per the germline V gene, CDR1 is MNHEY and CDR2 is SMNVEV (reference sequence). The CDR3 covers 13 residues. Study-wide findings and caveats: Within a later analysis, the majority of CMV-associated TCR beta chains appeared HLA-restricted. Serostatus for CMV was the only available immune exposure information.

Sequenced material: PBMCs. This TCR was sampled from a middle-aged woman in good health and CMV-seronegative. V gene TRBV27 combines with J gene TRBJ2-7; D is perhaps TRBD1 (5 bases). The CDR3 reads CASSVDSPYEQYF. Written as DNA, the CDR3 is TGTGCCAGCAGCGTCGACAGCCCCTACGAGCAGTACTTC.